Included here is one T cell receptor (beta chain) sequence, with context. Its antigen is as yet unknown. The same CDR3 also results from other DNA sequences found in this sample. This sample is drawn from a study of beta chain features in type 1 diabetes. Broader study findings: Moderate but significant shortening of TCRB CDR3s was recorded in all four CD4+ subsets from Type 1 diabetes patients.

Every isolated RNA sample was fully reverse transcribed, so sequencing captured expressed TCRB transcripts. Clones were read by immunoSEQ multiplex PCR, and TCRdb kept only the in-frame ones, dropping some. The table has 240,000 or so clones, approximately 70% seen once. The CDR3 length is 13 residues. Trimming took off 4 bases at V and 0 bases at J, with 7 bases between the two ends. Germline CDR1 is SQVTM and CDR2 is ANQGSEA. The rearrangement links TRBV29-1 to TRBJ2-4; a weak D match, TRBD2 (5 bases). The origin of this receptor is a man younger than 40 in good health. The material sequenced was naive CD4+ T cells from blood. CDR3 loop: CSVAGLAKNIQYF. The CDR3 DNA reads TGCAGCGTTGCAGGACTAGCCAAAAACATTCAGTACTTC.